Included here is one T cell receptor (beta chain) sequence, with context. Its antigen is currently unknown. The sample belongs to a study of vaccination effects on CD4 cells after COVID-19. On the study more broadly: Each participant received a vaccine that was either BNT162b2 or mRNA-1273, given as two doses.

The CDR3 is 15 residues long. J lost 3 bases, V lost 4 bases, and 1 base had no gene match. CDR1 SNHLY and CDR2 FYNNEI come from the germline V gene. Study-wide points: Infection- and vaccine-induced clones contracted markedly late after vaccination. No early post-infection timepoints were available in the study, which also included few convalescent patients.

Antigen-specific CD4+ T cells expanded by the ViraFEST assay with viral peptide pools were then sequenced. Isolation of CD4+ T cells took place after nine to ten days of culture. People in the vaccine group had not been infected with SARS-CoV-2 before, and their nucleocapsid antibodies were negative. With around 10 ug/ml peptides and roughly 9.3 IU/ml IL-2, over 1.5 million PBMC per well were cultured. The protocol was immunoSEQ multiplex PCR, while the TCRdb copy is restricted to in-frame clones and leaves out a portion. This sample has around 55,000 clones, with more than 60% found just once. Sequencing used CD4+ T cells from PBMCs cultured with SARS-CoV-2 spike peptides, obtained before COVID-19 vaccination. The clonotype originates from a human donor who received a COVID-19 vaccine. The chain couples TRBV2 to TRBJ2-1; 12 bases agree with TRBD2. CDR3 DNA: TGTGCCAGCAGTGGGACTAGCGGGAACTACAATGAGCAGTTCTTC. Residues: CASSGTSGNYNEQFF.